Shown below are 21 T cell receptor beta chains from a single sample sequenced in a study of CD8+CD57+ T cells in acquired aplastic anemia. Patients selected for sequencing had displayed CD8+CD57+ cell expansion by flow cytometry. Template material for TCR beta VDJ and CDR3 profiling consisted of genomic DNA. One entry per CDR3 protein results from TCRdb running MiXCR on the reads. In the table there are under 350,000 distinct CDR3 sequences, 45% to 65% of which are singletons. The sample taken for sequencing was sorted CD4+, CD8+, or CD8+CD57+ T cells (not recorded which) from PBMCs. Source of these receptors: a human donor with aplastic anemia.

This clonotype was seen a handful of times. The genes are TRBV10-3 and TRBJ1-2; D possibly corresponds to TRBD1 (5 bases). Germline V gives CDR1 ENHRY, CDR2 SYGVKD. The germline V and J ends were trimmed by 7 bases and 4 bases, with 13 bases remaining between them. The CDR3 covers 13 residues. CDR3 region: CAITGGVGYGYTF. CDR3 in DNA: TGTGCCATCACGGGAGGGGTTGGCTATGGCTACACCTTC.

This clonotype was seen only once. Because the CDR3 is missing its conserved closing phenylalanine or tryptophan, this is likely a read error. CDR3 residues: CASSGRSSTWNTIYY. CDR3 DNA: TGTGCCAGCAGCGGCAGATCCTCAACTTGGAACACCATATATTAT. The chain has TRBV9 and TRBJ1-3; D remains unclear. Trimming removed 3 bases from V and 7 bases from J, with 17 bases in between. Germline V gene lookup returns CDR1 SGDLS and CDR2 YYNGEE. CDR3 length: 15 residues.

The rearrangement links TRBV2 to TRBJ2-3, with TRBD2 matching 11 bases. There are 15 residues in the CDR3. Germline V gives CDR1 SNHLY, CDR2 FYNNEI. V lost 9 bases and J lost 3; bases outside the gene matches: 8. CDR3 amino acids: CAREKTSGITDTQYF. The CDR3 DNA sequence: TGTGCCAGGGAAAAGACTAGCGGGATAACAGATACGCAGTATTTT.

The genes are TRBV12-5 and TRBJ2-5; no reliable D call. Germline V gene sequence: CDR1 LGHNT, CDR2 FRNRAP. The CDR3 length is 13 residues. CDR3 DNA: TGTGCCAGCAGTTCGGGCATAAGGGAGACCCAGTACTTC. Translated, it gives CASSSGIRETQYF.

There are many counts of this clonotype. V gene TRBV5-1 combines with J gene TRBJ1-1; 8 nucleotides match TRBD1. CDR3 length: 14 amino acids. Germline V gene sequence: CDR1 SGHRS, CDR2 YFSETQ. J was trimmed by 1 base and V by 3 bases; bases with no gene match: 2. The chain's CDR3 is CASSSGQANTEAFF. The CDR3 coding sequence is TGCGCCAGCAGCTCGGGACAGGCGAACACTGAAGCTTTCTTT. The full variable domain, completed using reference TRBV5-1 and TRBJ1-1, is KAGVTQTPRYLIKTRGQQVTLSCSPISGHRSVSWYQQTPGQGLQFLFEYFSETQRNKGNFPGRFSGRQFSNSRSEMNVSTLELGDSALYLCASSSGQANTEAFFGQGTRLTVV.

Turning to this clonotype: Because the CDR3's place on the DNA is in doubt, the DNA is left out and the CDR3 is given as listed by TCRdb. This chain uses TRBV5-1 with TRBJ1-2; the D call of TRBD1 is as the table states it, not checked on the DNA. Germline V gives CDR1 SGHRS, CDR2 YFSETQ. Termini included, the CDR3 measures 24 amino acids. CDR3 sequence: CASSLTSDSYNEQFFGPGKYGYTF.

The chain links TRBV2 to TRBJ1-2; the D is unclear. Trimming took 1 base from V and 4 from J, leaving 4 bases between them. From germline, CDR1 is SNHLY and CDR2 FYNNEI. The CDR3 totals 12 residues. Here the CDR3 reads CASSEGIYGYTF. CDR3 DNA: TGTGCCAGCAGTGAAGGGATCTATGGCTACACCTTC.

For this clonotype: This may be a read error: a much more frequent sequence differs by one nucleotide. The chain's CDR3 is CGSSQDWDSSSGNTIYF. DNA of the CDR3: TGTGGCAGCAGCCAAGATTGGGACAGCAGCTCTGGAAACACCATATATTTT. The chain joins TRBV4-2 to TRBJ1-3; 7 positions match TRBD1. CDR3 size: 17 residues. Looked up from germline, CDR1 is LGHNA and CDR2 is YNFKEQ.

In DNA, the CDR3 is TGCAGCGTCGCCGGGACAGGGGGCTCGGCTGAGCAGTTCTTC. Encoded protein: CSVAGTGGSAEQFF. The rearrangement uses TRBV29-1 and TRBJ2-1; 12 bases map to TRBD1. Trimming took 6 bases from V and 9 from J; bases not matched to a gene: 9. CDR1 is SQVTM and CDR2 is ANQGSEA in the germline V gene. CDR3 size: 14 residues.

V gene TRBV20-1 combines with J gene TRBJ1-3; D call uncertain. The CDR3 has 15 residues. V lost 6 bases, J lost 0 bases, and 15 bases lay in between. The germline CDR1 and CDR2 sequences are DFQATT and SNEGSKA (reference sequence). The CDR3 bases are TGCAGTGCCAAGGATGGCAGTCACTCTGGAAACACCATATATTTT. It specifies CSAKDGSHSGNTIYF.

This clonotype was observed a few times. The genes are TRBV10-3 and TRBJ2-1; 11 nucleotides match TRBD2. Germline V gene sequence: CDR1 ENHRY, CDR2 SYGVKD. V was clipped by 7 bases and J by 6 bases; unmatched bases: 8. This CDR3 is 15 amino acids long. In nucleotides, the CDR3 is TGTGCCATCAACGGTGGGACTAGCGGCCGCAATGAGCAGTTCTTC. Its protein is CAINGGTSGRNEQFF.

J is TRBJ1-6 and V is TRBV25-1; 10 positions match TRBD1. V dropped 5 bases and J dropped 7; count of bases not matched to a gene: 14. This CDR3 is built from 18 residues. Per germline, CDR1 MGHDK and CDR2 SYGVNS. CDR3 amino acids: CASSRFGVGTGVNSPLHF. The CDR3 DNA sequence: TGTGCCAGCAGTCGATTTGGAGTAGGGACAGGGGTAAATTCACCCCTCCACTTT.

V is TRBV5-4 and J is TRBJ1-2, with TRBD1 matching 11 bases. CDR3 length equals 15 residues. J gave up 4 bases and V 4 bases, and 6 bases lay outside the gene matches. Germline assignment: CDR1 SGHNT and CDR2 YYREEE (reference sequence). CDR3 amino acids: CASSPAGTGGYGYTF. In DNA, the CDR3 is TGTGCCAGCAGCCCGGCCGGGACAGGGGGCTATGGCTACACCTTC.

The chain carries TRBV7-3 and TRBJ2-5; 15 bases fit TRBD2. Germline assignment: CDR1 SGHTA and CDR2 FQGTGA. V lost 5 bases to trimming and J lost 1 base; unmatched junction nucleotides: 5. The CDR3 spans 17 residues. Here the CDR3 reads CASSQGLAGGLQETQYF. Written as DNA, the CDR3 is TGTGCCAGCAGCCAAGGACTAGCGGGGGGGCTCCAAGAGACCCAGTACTTC.

This chain uses TRBV10-2 with TRBJ2-1, with D possibly being TRBD1 or TRBD2 (7 bases each). The CDR3 is 14 residues long. Germline V gives CDR1 WSHSY, CDR2 SAAADI. Trimming shortened V by 8 bases and J by 1 base, and 12 bases separated the two germline ends. The CDR3 DNA is TGCGCCAGCCTCAGGGGGGGATCCTACAATGAGCAGTTCTTC. Protein: CASLRGGSYNEQFF.

The rearrangement links TRBV7-9 to TRBJ1-1, with 7 positions matching TRBD1. The CDR3 length is 15 residues. Germline loops: CDR1 SEHNR, CDR2 FQNEAQ (reference sequence). With 5 bases clipped from V and 5 bases from J, the junction kept 11 bases outside the gene matches. In DNA form, the CDR3 reads TGTGCCAGCAGCCGGAATACAGGGGACCTGACTGAAGCTTTCTTT. Amino acids: CASSRNTGDLTEAFF.

This clonotype was counted many times. The V and J genes are TRBV6-5 and TRBJ2-1; TRBD1 matches 8 bases. Germline V gene lookup returns CDR1 MNHEY and CDR2 SVGAGI. This CDR3 is 15 amino acids long. Unmatched junction bases numbered 7, after V lost 6 bases and J lost 3 bases. The CDR3 protein is CASRGAGQGYNEQFF. The CDR3 nucleotides are TGTGCCAGCAGGGGAGCCGGACAGGGCTACAATGAGCAGTTCTTC.

Points on this clonotype: With a much larger clone just one base away, this may be a read error. The rearrangement uses TRBV6-1 and TRBJ2-3; TRBD1 matches 10 bases. Germline V gives CDR1 MNHNS, CDR2 SASEGT. This CDR3 is built from 16 residues. Germline trimming cut 6 bases from V and 2 bases from J; bases unmatched to any gene: 8. In nucleotides, the CDR3 is TGTGCCAGCAGAGCCGGGACAGGGGATGCCACAGATACGCAGTATTTT. Protein product: CASRAGTGDATDTQYF.

J is TRBJ2-1 and V is TRBV7-2; 14 nucleotides align to TRBD2. V lost 5 bases and J lost 8; bases outside the gene matches: 8. The CDR3 runs 16 residues. CDR1 is SGHTA and CDR2 is FQGNSA in the germline V gene. As DNA, the CDR3 is TGTGCCAGCAGCCTCGGGACTAGCGGGAGTCCGCATGAGCAGTTCTTC. Translation: CASSLGTSGSPHEQFF.

The chain carries TRBV20-1 and TRBJ2-3; no firm D call. This CDR3 has 14 residues. Germline CDR1 and CDR2: DFQATT and SNEGSKA (reference sequence). V lost 1 base and J 5 bases, leaving 13 bases between the germline ends. The DNA of the CDR3 is TGCAGTGCTAGAGTAACCGCTCGCGAAGATACGCAGTATTTT. It codes for CSARVTAREDTQYF.

The V call is TRBV2, the J call TRBJ2-2; 8 bases align to TRBD2. The CDR3 loop spans 18 amino acids. Germline V gene data show CDR1 as SNHLY and CDR2 as FYNNEI. V trimming: 4 bases; J trimming: 0 bases; junction bases outside the gene matches: 10. The CDR3 spells CASSGEVSGGPNTGELFF. The CDR3 nucleotides read TGTGCCAGCAGTGGGGAGGTGAGCGGGGGCCCGAACACCGGGGAGCTGTTTTTT.